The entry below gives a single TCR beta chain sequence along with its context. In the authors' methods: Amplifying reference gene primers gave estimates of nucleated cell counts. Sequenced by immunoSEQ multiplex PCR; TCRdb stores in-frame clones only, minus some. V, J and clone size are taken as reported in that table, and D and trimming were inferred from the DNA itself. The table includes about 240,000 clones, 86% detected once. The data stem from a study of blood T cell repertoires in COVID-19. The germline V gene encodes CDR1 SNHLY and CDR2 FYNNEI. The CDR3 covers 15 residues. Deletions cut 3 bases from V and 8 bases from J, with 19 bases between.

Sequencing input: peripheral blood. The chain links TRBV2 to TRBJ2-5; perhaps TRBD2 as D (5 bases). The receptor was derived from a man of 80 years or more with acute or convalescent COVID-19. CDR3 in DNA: TGTGCCAGCAGTGAGGCCCGGACCGCCGCGGGCACCCAGTACTTC. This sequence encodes CASSEARTAAGTQYF.